This T cell receptor beta chain was captured in a study of cytomegalovirus exposure and HLA in healthy donors. The overall study: The 120 or so validation repertoires were produced on the same platform as the 670 or so repertoires of the first cohort. This was reported in a later analysis.

Produced via immunoSEQ multiplex PCR; TCRdb's table is partial and in-frame only. In the table there are approximately 120,000 clones, roughly 95% of which are singletons. Points on this clone: The antigen remains unidentified.

The donors were members of the roughly 120-subject validation cohort (separate from the approximately 670-subject first cohort). Broader study findings: In the 120 validation repertoires, a later analysis found that first-cohort TCR clusters tended to co-occur.

V was pared by 5 bases and J by 2 bases, with 11 bases between. Per the germline V gene, CDR1 is LNHDA and CDR2 is SQIVND (reference sequence). The CDR3 is made up of 14 amino acids. The V call is TRBV19, the J call TRBJ2-3; D is perhaps TRBD1 (5 bases). The receptor was derived from a man between 18 and 29 years old in good health and CMV-seronegative. The sequencing input was PBMCs. CDR3 residues: CASSQGLVTDTQYF. The CDR3 region has the DNA TGTGCCAGTAGTCAGGGCCTCGTCACAGATACGCAGTATTTT.